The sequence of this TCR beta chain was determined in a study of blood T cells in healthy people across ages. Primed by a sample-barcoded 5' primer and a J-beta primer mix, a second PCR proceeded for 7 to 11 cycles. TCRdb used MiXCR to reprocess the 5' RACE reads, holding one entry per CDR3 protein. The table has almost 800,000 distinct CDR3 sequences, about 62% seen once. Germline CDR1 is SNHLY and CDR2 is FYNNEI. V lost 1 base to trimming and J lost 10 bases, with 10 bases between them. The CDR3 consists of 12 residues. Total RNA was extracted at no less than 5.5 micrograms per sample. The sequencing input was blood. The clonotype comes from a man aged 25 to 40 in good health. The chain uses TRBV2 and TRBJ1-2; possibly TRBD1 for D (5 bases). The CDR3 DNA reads TGTGCCAGCAGTGAAGGGAGGGGATTCTACACCTTC. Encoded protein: CASSEGRGFYTF.